This T cell receptor beta chain is drawn from a study of metastatic and nonmetastatic thyroid tumors. This clone was seen repeatedly, ten times or more. Nobody among the patients had been given any treatment before thyroid surgery. This CDR3 contains 14 residues. V lost 0 bases and J 7 bases, leaving 12 bases between the germline ends. Germline lookup yields CDR1 KGHSH and CDR2 LQKENI. TCRdb called clones again from the PCR reads with MiXCR. The data hold tens of thousands of clones, with about an eighth observed a single time. The V and J genes are TRBV18 and TRBJ2-5; D tentatively fits TRBD1 or TRBD2 (6 bases each). The source material was tumor tissue. The origin of this receptor is a female donor with papillary thyroid cancer or a benign thyroid nodule (not recorded which). Some clones in this sample may be carry-over from other donors' samples. CDR3 coding DNA: TGTGCCAGCTCACCACCCCCACAGGGAGGGACCCAGTACTTC. Protein sequence: CASSPPPQGGTQYF.